This TCR beta chain was retrieved from a study of CD8 T cells in ankylosing spondylitis. This clonotype was observed at least ten times. TCRdb reanalysed the 5' RACE reads using MiXCR and keeps one entry per CDR3 protein. This sample carries a few hundred thousand distinct CDR3 sequences, around 10% of them seen once, and the ten largest clones take roughly 9.2%. Trimming removed 7 bases at V and 4 bases at J, with 23 bases between. The germline V gene encodes CDR1 MNHNS and CDR2 SASEGT. The CDR3 is 17 amino acids. This rearrangement joins TRBV6-1 to TRBJ1-5; D gene uncertain. The sequencing input was blood, either unsorted or a sorted T cell fraction (not recorded which). The TCR was taken from a female donor with ankylosing spondylitis or in good health (not recorded which). DNA for the CDR3: TGTGCCAGCACCCCCTCGAGGTTCCCCCAGAGGAATCAGCCCCAGCATTTT. It yields the protein CASTPSRFPQRNQPQHF.